This T cell receptor beta chain was retrieved from a study of blood T cell repertoires in COVID-19. The overall study: Spain, Italy and the United States supplied samples that represented acute and convalescent COVID-19.

The CDR3 is 15 residues long. V gave up 1 base and J gave up 4 bases; unmatched junction bases: 5. The germline CDR1 and CDR2 sequences are LGHDT and YNNKEL (reference sequence). Authors' processing steps: Estimated nucleated cell counts came from reference gene primer amplification. The assay was immunoSEQ multiplex PCR, and TCRdb's table has in-frame clones only and misses some. V and J calls and clone size are given by that table; D and trimming were obtained from the DNA. The table has 270,000 or so clones, approximately 83% seen once. The chain joins TRBV3-1 (or the pseudogene TRBV3-2) to TRBJ2-7; 9 bases map to TRBD2. This clonotype was sampled from a woman aged 50 to 65 who had recovered from COVID-19. Sequencing was performed on peripheral blood. The CDR3 loop reads CASSQAASGMYEQYF. CDR3 coding DNA: TGTGCCAGCAGCCAAGCCGCTAGCGGGATGTACGAGCAGTACTTC.